The 12 T cell receptor beta chains reported below all come from one sample, sequenced in a study of T-cell memory formation after mild COVID-19. TCRdb passed the 5' RACE reads through MiXCR, listing each CDR3 protein once. Of about 390,000 distinct CDR3 sequences listed, about 15% were seen once; the top ten hold approximately 21%. The sample was PBMCs or a T cell subset sorted from them (not recorded which). The receptors originated from a man between 18 and 29 years old who had mild COVID-19 (a few samples of this study predate the infection). Cell type and time point are not known.

This clonotype was recorded a few times. The rearrangement links TRBV3-1 to TRBJ2-2; a weak D match, TRBD1 (6 bases). V gave up 3 bases and J gave up 3 bases, with 11 bases separating them. The CDR3 runs 15 residues. The germline gives CDR1 LGHDT, CDR2 YNNKEL (reference sequence). As DNA, the CDR3 is TGTGCCAGCAGCCAGACAGCAGGGGACACCGGGGAGCTGTTTTTT. Its protein product is CASSQTAGDTGELFF.

This clonotype was seen more than once but under ten times. The chain couples TRBV5-1 to TRBJ1-1, with a tentative D call TRBD1 (6 bases). Germline-derived CDR1 and CDR2 are SGHRS and YFSETQ. Trimming took off 4 bases at V and 2 bases at J, with 15 bases between the two ends. The CDR3 is 15 residues long. The CDR3 protein is CASSPWGPTNTEAFF. The CDR3, as DNA: TGCGCCAGCAGCCCTTGGGGGCCGACAAACACTGAAGCTTTCTTT.

The sample holds a few counts of this clonotype. This chain connects TRBV7-2 to TRBJ2-3; the D gene is possibly TRBD2 (6 bases). The germline V and J ends were trimmed by 2 bases and 8 bases, with 14 bases remaining between them. Germline V gene data show CDR1 as SGHTA and CDR2 as FQGNSA. The CDR3 spans 14 residues. CDR3 in DNA: TGTGCCAGCAGCTTATTGTTAGCGGACCTTACGCAGTATTTT. It translates to CASSLLLADLTQYF.

The chain recombines TRBV9 with TRBJ2-5; D not certain. Germline CDR1 is SGDLS and CDR2 is YYNGEE. This CDR3 spans 13 amino acids. With 2 bases removed from V and 5 bases from J, the gap between germline ends came to 10 bases. The CDR3 protein is CASSVTTRETQYF. CDR3 bases: TGTGCCAGCAGCGTCACCACCCGGGAGACCCAGTACTTC.

The gene calls are TRBV9 and TRBJ1-1; TRBD1 matches 9 bases. Trimming took 3 bases from V and 6 from J; bases not matched to a gene: 6. The CDR3 spans 14 residues. Germline CDR1 SGDLS, CDR2 YYNGEE. The CDR3: CASSAQGARPEAFF. The CDR3 coding sequence is TGTGCCAGCAGCGCACAGGGGGCGCGCCCTGAAGCTTTCTTT.

This clonotype was counted ten times or more. This sequence joins TRBV20-1 and TRBJ2-7; TRBD2 is a possible D gene (5 bases). Germline V gene data show CDR1 as DFQATT and CDR2 as SNEGSKA (reference sequence). This CDR3 contains 14 residues. The V gene lost 0 bases and the J gene lost 2 bases, with 11 bases spanning the gap. The CDR3 loop reads CSARDGEYPYEQYF. CDR3 bases: TGCAGTGCTAGAGATGGGGAGTATCCCTACGAGCAGTACTTC.

This clonotype was observed at least ten times. The chain joins TRBV7-2 to TRBJ1-2; no clear D. Germline-derived CDR1 and CDR2 are SGHTA and FQGNSA. With 5 bases removed from V and 3 bases from J, the gap between germline ends came to 10 bases. CDR3 size: 13 residues. This CDR3 reads CASSLDQHYGYTF. CDR3 DNA sequence: TGTGCCAGCAGCCTAGACCAGCACTATGGCTACACCTTC.

This rearrangement joins TRBV7-3 to TRBJ2-2, with 7 bases fitting TRBD1. This CDR3 is built from 15 residues. After removal of 6 bases from V and 5 bases from J, the junction contained 9 bases not matched to a gene. The germline V gene encodes CDR1 SGHTA and CDR2 FQGTGA. The CDR3 DNA is TGTGCCAGCAGTGATTCAGGGGGTTGGACCGGGGAGCTGTTTTTT. Protein: CASSDSGGWTGELFF.

The J gene is TRBJ2-7, the V gene TRBV2; 8 nucleotides line up with TRBD1. Germline V gene sequence: CDR1 SNHLY, CDR2 FYNNEI. The CDR3 runs 15 residues. Germline trimming cut 6 bases from V and 4 bases from J; bases unmatched to any gene: 11. The CDR3 sequence is CASRGTGGSRYEQYF. CDR3 in DNA: TGTGCCAGCAGGGGAACAGGGGGATCGAGGTACGAGCAGTACTTC.

The V call is TRBV20-1, the J call TRBJ1-4, with 10 bases matching TRBD1. Germline V gene data show CDR1 as DFQATT and CDR2 as SNEGSKA (reference sequence). Unmatched junction bases numbered 7, after V lost 4 bases and J lost 5 bases. This CDR3 has 15 residues. The CDR3 DNA reads as TGCAGTGCTAACAGACCGGGACAGGGGAATGAAAAACTGTTTTTT. This translates into CSANRPGQGNEKLFF.

The sample holds one count of this clonotype. V usage is TRBV24-1 and J usage is TRBJ2-3, with TRBD2 identical over 13 bases. CDR3 length: 16 amino acids. Trimming took 3 bases from V and 6 from J; bases not matched to a gene: 5. Germline V gene sequence: CDR1 KGHDR, CDR2 SFDVKD. CDR3 protein: CATSDGLAGAWDTQYF. The CDR3 bases are TGTGCCACCAGTGATGGACTAGCGGGGGCTTGGGATACGCAGTATTTT.

This chain joins TRBV6-1 and TRBJ1-1, with D hard to call. Between the trimmed V and J ends, which lost 8 bases and 5 bases, there was a span of 18 bases. This CDR3 has 14 residues. Germline V gene data show CDR1 as MNHNS and CDR2 as SASEGT. CDR3 bases: TGTGCCAGCTTTTGGGGTTTAGGCGGAACTGAAGCTTTCTTT. It translates to CASFWGLGGTEAFF.